This passage covers 22 T cell receptor beta chains from one sample sequenced in a study of response to subunit inactivated influenza vaccine. TCRdb recomputed calls from the RT-PCR reads with MiXCR, one row per CDR3 protein. The sample includes some 300,000 distinct CDR3 sequences, approximately 23% of them seen just once. The specimen comprised PBMCs from blood, sampled roughly 20 months after vaccination. Receptors were obtained from a man aged 45-69 years who received an inactivated influenza vaccine.

A few counts support this clonotype. The chain carries TRBV6-2 or TRBV6-3 and TRBJ1-3; D is ambiguous. This CDR3 is built from 13 residues. Per germline, CDR1 MNHEY and CDR2 SVGEGT. Trimming left V 5 bases short and J 5 bases short, with 10 bases between. CDR3 residues: CASSVSERNTIYF. DNA for the CDR3: TGTGCCAGCAGTGTCAGCGAGAGAAACACCATATATTTT.

The CDR3 loop is CSAQLAYQRDTQYF. The CDR3 nucleotides are TGCAGTGCTCAACTAGCGTATCAAAGAGATACGCAGTATTTT. This chain links TRBV20-1 with TRBJ2-3, with TRBD2 matching over 7 bases. V gave up 5 bases and J gave up 5 bases; unmatched junction bases: 10. The germline V gene has CDR1 DFQATT and CDR2 SNEGSKA (reference sequence). The length of the CDR3 is 14 residues.

This clonotype was recorded at least ten times. As DNA, the CDR3 is TGTGCCAGCAGCGCGACAGGGGGGTTCTCCTACAATGAGCAGTTCTTC. Translation gives CASSATGGFSYNEQFF. This chain links TRBV7-8 with TRBJ2-1; TRBD1 matches 9 bases. V shed 5 bases, J shed 0 bases, and the junction held 5 bases outside the gene matches. Germline V gene data show CDR1 as SGHVS and CDR2 as FQNEAQ. The CDR3 runs to 16 residues.

This chain connects TRBV29-1 to TRBJ2-7; 8 positions match TRBD2. The V and J ends lost 6 bases and 0 bases, in that order; junction bases with no gene match: 7. Germline CDR1 and CDR2: SQVTM and ANQGSEA. This CDR3 is built from 14 residues. The CDR3 nucleotides read TGCAGCGTGGAAAGCGGGAGTGGCTCCTACGAGCAGTACTTC. Translating gives CSVESGSGSYEQYF.

This clonotype was picked up a small number of times. For the CDR3, the DNA is TGTGCCAGCAGCTTTGGGCCCGGACTAGTTGGGGGTTACGAGCAGTACTTC. Translated, it gives CASSFGPGLVGGYEQYF. V gene TRBV7-2 combines with J gene TRBJ2-7, with 7 bases that match TRBD2. The germline CDR1 and CDR2 sequences are SGHTA and FQGNSA. The ends lost 3 bases at V and 4 bases at J; junction bases unmatched: 15. The CDR3 length is 17 residues. The full variable domain, its missing parts supplied by reference TRBV7-2 and TRBJ2-7, is GAGVSQSPSNKVTEKGKDVELRCDPISGHTALYWYRQSLGQGLEFLIYFQGNSAPDKSGLPSDRFSAERTGGSVSTLTIQRTQQEDSAVYLCASSFGPGLVGGYEQYFGPGTRLTVT.

This clonotype showed up just a few times. The chain combines TRBV20-1 with TRBJ1-1; D is unresolved. The CDR3 covers 15 residues. Per germline, CDR1 DFQATT and CDR2 SNEGSKA (reference sequence). Deletions cut 0 bases from V and 0 bases from J, with 11 bases between. CDR3 in amino acids: CSARDSRRMNTEAFF. The CDR3 DNA sequence: TGCAGTGCTAGAGATTCTAGACGGATGAACACTGAAGCTTTCTTT.

The chain joins TRBV18 to TRBJ2-1, with 10 nucleotides matching TRBD2. This CDR3 comprises 15 residues. Per germline, CDR1 KGHSH and CDR2 LQKENI. The V and J ends lost 2 bases and 9 bases, in that order; junction bases with no gene match: 7. The CDR3 reads CASSPEAGGPGEQFF. Here the CDR3 DNA reads TGTGCCAGCTCACCAGAAGCGGGAGGGCCAGGTGAGCAGTTCTTC.

The J gene is TRBJ2-7, the V gene TRBV7-2; D is perhaps TRBD1 (7 bases). The CDR3 runs 14 residues. The germline CDR1 and CDR2 sequences are SGHTA and FQGNSA. The V gene lost 5 bases and the J gene lost 3 bases, with 14 bases spanning the gap. The chain's CDR3 is CASSPQGGNYEQYF. The CDR3 DNA reads as TGTGCCAGCAGCCCCCAGGGGGGAAACTACGAGCAGTACTTC. Full variable domain (outside the CDR3, taken from reference TRBV7-2 and TRBJ2-7): GAGVSQSPSNKVTEKGKDVELRCDPISGHTALYWYRQSLGQGLEFLIYFQGNSAPDKSGLPSDRFSAERTGGSVSTLTIQRTQQEDSAVYLCASSPQGGNYEQYFGPGTRLTVT.

In this sample, this clonotype turned up a few times. The chain couples TRBV20-1 to TRBJ1-3; D call uncertain. CDR3 length equals 14 residues. Germline CDR1 reads DFQATT; CDR2 reads SNEGSKA (reference sequence). V lost 0 bases and J lost 0, with 6 bases in between. The CDR3 reads CSARDPYSGNTIYF. Here the CDR3 DNA reads TGCAGTGCTAGAGATCCCTACTCTGGAAACACCATATATTTT.

CDR3 sequence reads: CASIERGGETQYF. In nucleotides, the CDR3 is TGTGCCAGCATAGAGCGGGGGGGTGAGACCCAGTACTTC. The chain joins TRBV12-3 or TRBV12-4 to TRBJ2-5; TRBD2 matches 10 bases. This CDR3 contains 13 residues. V shed 7 bases and J 5 bases; nucleotides not matched to a gene: 4.

The sample holds a few counts of this clonotype. CDR3 bases: TGTGCCAGCAGCTTGGCCGGGGCAGAGACCCAGTACTTC. Encoded protein: CASSLAGAETQYF. The gene calls are TRBV5-6 and TRBJ2-5; D possibly uses TRBD1 or TRBD2 (5 bases each). Per germline, CDR1 SGHDT and CDR2 YYEEEE. The CDR3 is 13 amino acids. Between the trimmed V and J ends, which lost 0 bases and 4 bases, there was a span of 7 bases. Together with reference TRBV5-6 and TRBJ2-5, the CDR3 gives the full variable domain: DAGVTQSPTHLIKTRGQQVTLRCSPKSGHDTVSWYQQALGQGPQFIFQYYEEEERQRGNFPDRFSGHQFPNYSSELNVNALLLGDSALYLCASSLAGAETQYFGPGTRLLVL.

This clonotype was detected a few times. This chain joins TRBV27 and TRBJ2-3, with 7 bases identical to TRBD2. The CDR3 has 14 amino acids. Per the germline V gene, CDR1 is MNHEY and CDR2 is SMNVEV (reference sequence). The V segment lost 5 bases and the J segment 9 bases; nucleotides outside the gene matches: 11. CDR3 sequence: CASSPSLARSTQYF. CDR3 sequence (DNA): TGTGCCAGCAGTCCTTCACTAGCGAGGTCAACGCAGTATTTT.

The rearrangement joins TRBV11-2 to TRBJ1-6; D is perhaps TRBD1 (6 bases). With 8 bases removed from V and 6 bases from J, the gap between germline ends came to 11 bases. Germline V CDR1 and CDR2: SGHAT, FQNNGV. CDR3 length: 13 residues. CDR3 loop: CASGGASNSPLHF. Written as DNA, the CDR3 is TGTGCCAGCGGGGGGGCTTCTAATTCACCCCTCCACTTT.

The rearrangement links TRBV20-1 to TRBJ1-1, with a tentative D call TRBD1 (5 bases). Germline V CDR1 and CDR2: DFQATT, SNEGSKA (reference sequence). V dropped 0 bases and J dropped 1 base, with 18 bases sitting between them. CDR3 length: 17 amino acids. The CDR3 region is CSARDRVLGTGNTEAFF. The CDR3 nucleotides are TGCAGTGCTAGAGATCGGGTTCTGGGGACGGGGAACACTGAAGCTTTCTTT.

This clonotype was detected only a few times. The V call is TRBV28, the J call TRBJ2-7, with 8 bases that match TRBD2. The CDR3 has 17 residues. CDR1 and CDR2 (germline): MDHEN, SYDVKM. Unmatched junction bases numbered 11, after V lost 4 bases and J lost 0 bases. The CDR3 DNA follows: TGTGCCAGCAGTTACTTCGGGAGGGTGAGGGTCTCCTACGAGCAGTACTTC. This encodes CASSYFGRVRVSYEQYF.

This clonotype was found many times. V and J are TRBV6-2 or TRBV6-3 and TRBJ1-1; the D gene is possibly TRBD1 (5 bases). The CDR3 runs 16 residues. Germline V gene lookup returns CDR1 MNHEY and CDR2 SVGEGT. Trimming removed 2 bases from V and 1 base from J, with 14 bases in between. Here the CDR3 DNA reads TGTGCCAGCAGTTACCAAAAGGGGTTAACGAACACTGAAGCTTTCTTT. This translates into CASSYQKGLTNTEAFF.

The V call is TRBV10-2, the J call TRBJ2-3; 9 bases align to TRBD1. CDR1 is WSHSY and CDR2 is SAAADI in the germline V gene. With V trimmed by 3 bases and J by 1 base, 8 bases remained unmatched. The CDR3 spans 17 residues. The CDR3 region is CASSDSGTGSRTDTQYF. As DNA, the CDR3 is TGCGCCAGCAGTGATTCCGGGACAGGGTCCCGCACAGATACGCAGTATTTT.

CDR3 sequence reads: CASSKWDRVITEAFF. In DNA form, the CDR3 reads TGTGCCAGTAGTAAATGGGACCGGGTGATTACTGAAGCTTTCTTT. The rearrangement joins TRBV19 to TRBJ1-1; perhaps TRBD1 as D (5 bases). This CDR3 has 15 residues. With 4 bases removed from V and 5 bases from J, the gap between germline ends came to 17 bases. Germline V gene sequence: CDR1 LNHDA, CDR2 SQIVND (reference sequence).

This clonotype was found a few times. The rearrangement links TRBV12-3 or TRBV12-4 to TRBJ2-7, with D perhaps TRBD1 (6 bases). The germline V and J ends were trimmed by 4 bases and 8 bases, with 27 bases remaining between them. This CDR3 has 17 residues. CDR3 coding DNA: TGTGCCAGCAGTTACTCTCCGTCTGGGACACGGGCCCGTCAGCAGTACTTC. It codes for CASSYSPSGTRARQQYF.

This clonotype was seen ten or more times. The V and J genes are TRBV28 and TRBJ1-6; 9 nucleotides line up with TRBD1. The trim removed 7 bases at V and 11 bases at J, leaving 9 bases unmatched. Per germline, CDR1 MDHEN and CDR2 SYDVKM. The CDR3 totals 14 residues. The CDR3 DNA follows: TGTGCCAGCACCACGGGACAGGGTCGGGCACCCCTCCACTTT. Encoded protein: CASTTGQGRAPLHF.

This clonotype occurred a few times. The chain links TRBV14 to TRBJ2-5; perhaps TRBD2 as D (5 bases). Germline CDR1 and CDR2: SGHDN and FVKESK. The ends were cut back, 4 bases at V and 0 bases at J, with 12 bases in the middle. The CDR3 totals 15 residues. The CDR3 nucleotides are TGTGCCAGCAGCCGTCAGCCGGGGTACCAAGAGACCCAGTACTTC. This sequence encodes CASSRQPGYQETQYF.

This clonotype occurred many times. The chain is built from TRBV12-3 or TRBV12-4 and TRBJ1-2; TRBD1 is a possible D gene (6 bases). Trimming shortened V by 5 bases and J by 6 bases, and 13 bases separated the two germline ends. This CDR3 has 13 amino acids. CDR3 amino acids: CASSLRQVNGYTF. DNA for the CDR3: TGTGCCAGCAGTCTTAGACAGGTCAATGGCTACACCTTC.